The 18 T cell receptor beta chains below all came from one sample that was sequenced in a study of cytomegalovirus exposure and HLA in healthy donors. The primer mix had 60 Vbeta and 13 Jbeta primers. Libraries were prepared by immunoSEQ multiplex PCR; TCRdb keeps only in-frame clonotypes and omits some of them. In total, the table holds approximately 110,000 clones. Sequencing used PBMCs. The receptors shown here come from a man aged 25 to 40 in good health and CMV-seronegative.

V and J are TRBV9 and TRBJ2-1; TRBD2 matches 10 bases. CDR1 SGDLS and CDR2 YYNGEE come from the germline V gene. V gave up 4 bases and J gave up 5 bases; unmatched junction bases: 3. The CDR3 contains 14 residues. The CDR3: CASSLGLADNEQFF. The DNA of the CDR3 is TGTGCCAGCAGCCTTGGACTAGCGGACAATGAGCAGTTCTTC. Full variable domain (outside the CDR3, taken from reference TRBV9 and TRBJ2-1): DSGVTQTPKHLITATGQRVTLRCSPRSGDLSVYWYQQSLDQGLQFLIQYYNGEERAKGNILERFSAQQFPDLHSELNLSSLELGDSALYFCASSLGLADNEQFFGPGTRLTVL.

The chain carries TRBV5-6 and TRBJ1-2; maybe TRBD1 (6 bases). Per the germline V gene, CDR1 is SGHDT and CDR2 is YYEEEE. The CDR3 has 14 residues. The V end was cut by 3 bases, the J end by 3 bases, with 12 bases between. CDR3 sequence reads: CASSSTGFYYGYTF. CDR3 sequence (DNA): TGTGCCAGCAGCTCCACAGGGTTCTACTATGGCTACACCTTC. Together with reference TRBV5-6 and TRBJ1-2, the CDR3 gives the full variable domain: DAGVTQSPTHLIKTRGQQVTLRCSPKSGHDTVSWYQQALGQGPQFIFQYYEEEERQRGNFPDRFSGHQFPNYSSELNVNALLLGDSALYLCASSSTGFYYGYTFGSGTRLTVV.

The V call is TRBV4-1, the J call TRBJ1-4, with D possibly being TRBD1 (6 bases). Germline lookup yields CDR1 MGHRA and CDR2 YSYEKL. Trimming left V 2 bases short and J 6 bases short, with 13 bases between. This CDR3 comprises 15 residues. The CDR3 loop is CASSQPRYRDEKLFF. As DNA, the CDR3 is TGCGCCAGCAGCCAACCCCGCTACAGGGATGAAAAACTGTTTTTT.

The CDR3 region has the DNA TGTGCCAGCAGAACAGGAGTTAGCAATCAGCCCCAGCATTTT. Translation gives CASRTGVSNQPQHF. The V gene is TRBV6-5, the J gene TRBJ1-5; D is perhaps TRBD1 (5 bases). CDR3 length: 14 residues. Germline loops: CDR1 MNHEY, CDR2 SVGAGI. With 6 bases removed from V and 0 bases from J, the gap between germline ends came to 9 bases.

The V gene is TRBV5-1, the J gene TRBJ2-7, with D perhaps TRBD1 (6 bases). The CDR3 spans 14 residues. CDR1 SGHRS and CDR2 YFSETQ come from the germline V gene. Trimming shortened V by 1 base and J by 7 bases, and 15 bases separated the two germline ends. For the CDR3, the DNA is TGCGCCAGCAGCTTGAACCCCACAGGGCAAGAGCAGTACTTC. It encodes CASSLNPTGQEQYF.

The V gene is TRBV2, the J gene TRBJ1-5, with a possible D match to TRBD1 (5 bases). The CDR3 covers 14 residues. V lost 5 bases and J 6 bases, leaving 14 bases between the germline ends. Germline V gene data show CDR1 as SNHLY and CDR2 as FYNNEI. The chain's CDR3 is CASSNPGIGQPQHF. The CDR3 DNA reads TGTGCCAGCAGTAACCCAGGGATAGGTCAGCCCCAGCATTTT.

J is TRBJ2-7 and V is TRBV2, with 9 positions matching TRBD1. The CDR3 sequence is 14 residues long. Looked up from germline, CDR1 is SNHLY and CDR2 is FYNNEI. Losses at the gene ends were 2 bases for V and 2 bases for J; bases not matched to a gene: 1. The CDR3 loop is CASSERTGAYEQYF. For the CDR3, the DNA is TGTGCCAGCAGTGAAAGGACAGGGGCCTACGAGCAGTACTTC. The whole variable domain, filled in from reference TRBV2 and TRBJ2-7, reads EPEVTQTPSHQVTQMGQEVILRCVPISNHLYFYWYRQILGQKVEFLVSFYNNEISEKSEIFDDQFSVERPDGSNFTLKIRSTKLEDSAMYFCASSERTGAYEQYFGPGTRLTVT.

CDR3 region: CASSQYYDRGRGNQPQHF. As DNA, the CDR3 is TGTGCCAGCAGTCAATACTACGACAGGGGAAGAGGGAATCAGCCCCAGCATTTT. The rearrangement joins TRBV28 to TRBJ1-5; 8 nucleotides match TRBD1. From germline, CDR1 is MDHEN and CDR2 SYDVKM. The CDR3 has 18 amino acids. V lost 5 bases, J lost 4 bases, and 16 bases stayed unmatched.

A note on this clone: Additional DNA sequences in this sample encode the identical CDR3. J is TRBJ1-5 and V is TRBV10-2, with 9 nucleotides matching TRBD1. Germline V gives CDR1 WSHSY, CDR2 SAAADI. J gave up 7 bases and V 5 bases, and 3 bases lay outside the gene matches. CDR3 size: 13 residues. The CDR3 DNA reads as TGCGCCAGCAGTCCGGGACAGGGCCAGCCCCAGCATTTT. This encodes CASSPGQGQPQHF.

The genes are TRBV19 and TRBJ1-2; TRBD1 is a possible D gene (5 bases). V shed 9 bases and J shed 2 bases, with 13 bases lying between them. The CDR3 loop spans 13 amino acids. Germline lookup yields CDR1 LNHDA and CDR2 SQIVND (reference sequence). CDR3 amino acids: CASNGAINYGYTF. CDR3 coding DNA: TGTGCCAGCAATGGGGCTATAAACTATGGCTACACCTTC.

This chain joins TRBV30 and TRBJ2-2, with TRBD1 as a possible D gene (5 bases). The CDR3 length is 15 residues. Germline values: CDR1 GTSNPN, CDR2 SVGIG (reference sequence). The ends were cut back, 1 base at V and 4 bases at J, with 13 bases in the middle. The CDR3 here is CAWSGVVRVTGELFF. The CDR3 region has the DNA TGTGCCTGGAGTGGAGTGGTCAGGGTCACCGGGGAGCTGTTTTTT.

V gene TRBV7-3 combines with J gene TRBJ2-3, with TRBD2 matching over 7 bases. V was clipped by 5 bases and J by 4 bases; unmatched bases: 9. CDR1 and CDR2 (germline): SGHTA, FQGTGA. This CDR3 is built from 15 residues. The CDR3 reads CASSAQAGLADTQYF. In DNA form, the CDR3 reads TGTGCCAGCAGCGCCCAAGCGGGACTGGCAGATACGCAGTATTTT.

The rearrangement joins TRBV7-8 to TRBJ2-7, with D tentatively TRBD2 (5 bases). V gave up 3 bases and J gave up 3 bases, with 12 bases separating them. CDR3 length: 14 amino acids. Germline V gives CDR1 SGHVS, CDR2 FQNEAQ. In DNA, the CDR3 is TGTGCCAGCAGCTTGAGGGCCCGTCTCTACGAGCAGTACTTC. Encoded protein: CASSLRARLYEQYF.

This chain connects TRBV11-2 to TRBJ1-2; D gene unclear. The CDR3 is 14 amino acids. From germline, CDR1 is SGHAT and CDR2 FQNNGV. V lost 4 bases, J lost 7 bases, and 16 bases lay in between. CDR3 sequence reads: CASSSSISNLGYTF. DNA of the CDR3: TGTGCCAGCAGCTCTTCGATCTCTAACCTTGGCTACACCTTC.

The chain couples TRBV7-3 to TRBJ2-1; weak D call: TRBD1 (6 bases). The CDR3 has 13 amino acids. V was cut by 4 bases and J by 10 bases, with 14 bases left in between. Germline V gene sequence: CDR1 SGHTA, CDR2 FQGTGA. For the CDR3, the DNA is TGTGCCAGCAGCTCTTCGACAGGATGGGAGCAGTTCTTC. Translated, it gives CASSSSTGWEQFF.

The chain employs TRBV9 and TRBJ2-1; no clear D gene. Trimming cost V 0 bases and J 9 bases, with 10 bases left between them. There are 13 residues in the CDR3. Germline values: CDR1 SGDLS, CDR2 YYNGEE. CDR3 bases: TGTGCCAGCAGCGTAGTAACGCGGAGTGAGCAGTTCTTC. Translating it yields CASSVVTRSEQFF.

The chain is built from TRBV5-1 and TRBJ2-3, with a tentative D call TRBD2 (6 bases). CDR1 SGHRS and CDR2 YFSETQ come from the germline V gene. Trimming cost V 2 bases and J 0 bases, with 13 bases left between them. There are 16 residues in the CDR3. This chain's CDR3 is CASSLGLARSTDTQYF. CDR3 DNA sequence: TGCGCCAGCAGCTTAGGGCTAGCGCGAAGCACAGATACGCAGTATTTT.

The gene calls are TRBV4-2 and TRBJ2-2; a possible D gene is TRBD1 (5 bases). The germline V gene has CDR1 LGHNA and CDR2 YNFKEQ. This CDR3 is 15 amino acids long. V lost 0 bases and J lost 4, with 9 bases in between. The CDR3 sequence: CASSQDQRGTGELFF. The CDR3, as DNA: TGTGCCAGCAGCCAAGATCAAAGGGGCACCGGGGAGCTGTTTTTT.